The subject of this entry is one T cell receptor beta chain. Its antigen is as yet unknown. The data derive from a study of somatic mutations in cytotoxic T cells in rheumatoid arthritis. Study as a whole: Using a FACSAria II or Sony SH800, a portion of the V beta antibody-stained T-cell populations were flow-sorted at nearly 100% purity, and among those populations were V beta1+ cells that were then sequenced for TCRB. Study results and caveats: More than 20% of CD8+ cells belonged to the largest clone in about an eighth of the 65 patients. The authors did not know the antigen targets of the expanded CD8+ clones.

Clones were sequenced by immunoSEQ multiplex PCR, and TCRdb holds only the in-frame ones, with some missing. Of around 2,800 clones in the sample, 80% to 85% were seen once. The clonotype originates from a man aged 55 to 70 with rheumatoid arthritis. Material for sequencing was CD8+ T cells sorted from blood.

The CDR3 nucleotides are TGTGCCAGCAGTTTATCAGGGACAGGGGCCACTGAAGCTTTCTTT. Translated, it gives CASSLSGTGATEAFF. The J gene is TRBJ1-1, the V gene TRBV27; 10 bases align to TRBD1. Looked up from germline, CDR1 is MNHEY and CDR2 is SMNVEV (reference sequence). Trimming at V came to 0 bases and at J to 4 bases, leaving 2 bases not matched to a gene. The CDR3 length is 15 residues.